These 10 T cell receptor beta chains were sequenced from one sample in a study of T cells in localized non-small cell lung cancer. Method: immunoSEQ multiplex PCR; TCRdb's copy keeps in-frame clones and lacks some. The table shows 30,000 to 40,000 clones, with more than 75% occurring only once. Here the sequenced sample was peripheral blood, taken before any cancer treatment. These receptors originate from a man aged 40 to 75 with stage I lung adenocarcinoma.

V usage is TRBV30 and J usage is TRBJ2-7; TRBD2 aligns across 12 bases. Trimming cost V 5 bases and J 4 bases; bases outside gene matches: 9. Germline-derived CDR1 and CDR2 are GTSNPN and SVGIG (reference sequence). The CDR3 is 15 residues long. CDR3 loop: CAWGSSGRGRYEQYF. In nucleotides, the CDR3 is TGTGCCTGGGGGTCTAGCGGGAGGGGACGTTACGAGCAGTACTTC.

This sequence joins TRBV19 and TRBJ1-2; tentatively, D is TRBD1 (5 bases). The CDR3 loop spans 12 amino acids. Germline CDR1 is LNHDA and CDR2 is SQIVND (reference sequence). Trimming pared 6 bases from V and 10 bases from J, leaving 15 bases between. CDR3 DNA: TGTGCCAGTAGGGGCAGGGTGGACGACTACACCTTC. This codes for CASRGRVDDYTF.

The gene calls are TRBV29-1 and TRBJ1-2; tentatively, D is TRBD1 (6 bases). V lost 5 bases and J lost 8, with 18 bases in between. Germline CDR1 SQVTM, CDR2 ANQGSEA. The CDR3 has 13 amino acids. The CDR3 region is CSVRNDRTGGYTF. CDR3 coding DNA: TGCAGCGTTCGGAACGACAGGACCGGGGGCTACACCTTC.

The chain uses TRBV5-6 and TRBJ2-3, with 9 bases matching TRBD2. The CDR3 contains 15 residues. CDR1 and CDR2 from the germline V gene are SGHDT and YYEEEE. V shed 2 bases, J shed 4 bases, and the junction held 5 bases outside the gene matches. The CDR3 sequence is CASSFSGSRADTQYF. CDR3 bases: TGTGCCAGCAGCTTTAGCGGGAGTCGTGCAGATACGCAGTATTTT.

The rearrangement uses TRBV28 and TRBJ2-1, with 13 bases lining up with TRBD2. The junction had 3 bases not matched to a gene; V was cut back by 2 bases and J by 14 bases. Germline-derived CDR1 and CDR2 are MDHEN and SYDVKM. The CDR3 totals 13 residues. The DNA for the CDR3 is TGTGCCAGCAGTTTAAGTGGACTAGCGGGAGAGTTCTTC. Translating gives CASSLSGLAGEFF.

The chain employs TRBV7-3 and TRBJ2-1; 7 bases align to TRBD2. CDR1 and CDR2 from the germline V gene are SGHTA and FQGTGA. V lost 5 bases to trimming and J lost 6 bases; unmatched junction nucleotides: 7. This CDR3 has 14 residues. DNA of the CDR3: TGTGCCAGCAGCAGACTAGCTTACGGCAATGAGCAGTTCTTC. Protein sequence: CASSRLAYGNEQFF. Full variable domain (missing parts from reference TRBV7-3 and TRBJ2-1): GAGVSQTPSNKVTEKGKYVELRCDPISGHTALYWYRQSLGQGPEFLIYFQGTGAADDSGLPNDRFFAVRPEGSVSTLKIQRTERGDSAVYLCASSRLAYGNEQFFGPGTRLTVL.

This clone was detected only a few times. Additional DNA sequences in this sample encode the identical CDR3. This sequence joins TRBV7-3 and TRBJ2-3, with a weak D call TRBD2 (5 bases). The CDR3 totals 16 residues. The V and J ends lost 5 bases and 0 bases respectively, with 15 bases between them. Germline lookup yields CDR1 SGHTA and CDR2 FQGTGA. CDR3 residues: CASSPGLAASTDTQYF. Written as DNA, the CDR3 is TGTGCCAGCAGCCCCGGCCTAGCAGCTAGCACAGATACGCAGTATTTT. The full variable domain, in which reference TRBV7-3 and TRBJ2-3 provide the parts outside the CDR3, is GAGVSQTPSNKVTEKGKYVELRCDPISGHTALYWYRQSLGQGPEFLIYFQGTGAADDSGLPNDRFFAVRPEGSVSTLKIQRTERGDSAVYLCASSPGLAASTDTQYFGPGTRLTVL.

This rearrangement joins TRBV5-1 to TRBJ2-5, with TRBD2 identical over 10 bases. This CDR3 region has 16 residues. J gave up 1 base and V 0 bases, and 3 bases lay outside the gene matches. Germline values: CDR1 SGHRS, CDR2 YFSETQ. The CDR3 loop reads CASSLGASGGQETQYF. The CDR3 DNA reads TGCGCCAGCAGCTTGGGGGCTAGCGGGGGCCAAGAGACCCAGTACTTC. The variable domain in full, with the rest retrieved from reference TRBV5-1 and TRBJ2-5, is KAGVTQTPRYLIKTRGQQVTLSCSPISGHRSVSWYQQTPGQGLQFLFEYFSETQRNKGNFPGRFSGRQFSNSRSEMNVSTLELGDSALYLCASSLGASGGQETQYFGPGTRLLVL.

The CDR3 bases are TGTGCCAGCAAGGAGACAGGGTACTCTGGAAACACCATATATTTT. Protein: CASKETGYSGNTIYF. This chain uses TRBV28 with TRBJ1-3; 7 bases map to TRBD1. V dropped 7 bases and J dropped 0; count of bases not matched to a gene: 6. The CDR3 is 15 residues long. From germline, CDR1 is MDHEN and CDR2 SYDVKM.

The chain couples TRBV5-4 to TRBJ1-1; a weak D match, TRBD1 (5 bases). The CDR3 is 14 residues long. The V gene lost 4 bases and the J gene lost 1 base, with 11 bases spanning the gap. Germline values: CDR1 SGHNT, CDR2 YYREEE (reference sequence). CDR3 in DNA: TGTGCCAGCAGCCAGCAACAGGAGAACACTGAAGCTTTCTTT. Translation: CASSQQQENTEAFF.